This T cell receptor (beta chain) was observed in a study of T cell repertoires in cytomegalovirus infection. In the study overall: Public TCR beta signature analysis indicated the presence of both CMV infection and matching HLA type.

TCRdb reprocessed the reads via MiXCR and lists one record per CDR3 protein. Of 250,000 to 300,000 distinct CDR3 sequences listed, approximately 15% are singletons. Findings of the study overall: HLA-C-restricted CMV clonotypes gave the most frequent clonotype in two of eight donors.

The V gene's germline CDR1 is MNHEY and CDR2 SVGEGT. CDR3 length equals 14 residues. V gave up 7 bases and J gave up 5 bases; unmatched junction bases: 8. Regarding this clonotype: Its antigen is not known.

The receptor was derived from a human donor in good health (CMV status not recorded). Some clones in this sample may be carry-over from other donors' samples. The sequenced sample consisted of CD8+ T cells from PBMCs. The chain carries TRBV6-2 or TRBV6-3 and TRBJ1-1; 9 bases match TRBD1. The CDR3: CASTLTGGYTEAFF. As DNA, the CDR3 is TGTGCCAGCACCTTGACAGGGGGATATACTGAAGCTTTCTTT.